This T cell receptor beta chain was identified during a study of shared clonotypes between healthy human individuals. Whole-study findings and limits: Some naive CD4 clonotypes, 4.5% to 5.5%, turned up in common across a handful of donors.

The germline V gene has CDR1 LNHDA and CDR2 SQIVND (reference sequence). The CDR3 has 15 residues. Trimming pared 1 base from V and 8 bases from J, leaving 17 bases between. The naive CD8 population came from CD45RO-negative cells selected for CCR7, without terminally differentiated effector memory CD45RA+ cells. A remark on this clone: Its specificity is unknown.

Here immunoSEQ multiplex PCR was the method, and the copy in TCRdb shows in-frame clones only, minus some. The table includes about 2.2 million clones, about 93% detected once. The receptor was derived from a young man in good health. Some clones in this sample may be carry-over from other donors' samples. This rearrangement joins TRBV19 to TRBJ1-2, with D possibly TRBD1 on 5 matching bases. The sample comprised naive CD8+ T cells from PBMCs. CDR3 in amino acids: CASSIVPHGAKGYTF. In nucleotides, the CDR3 is TGTGCCAGTAGTATAGTCCCACACGGGGCGAAGGGCTACACCTTC. Supplemented by reference TRBV19 and TRBJ1-2, the full variable domain reads DGGITQSPKYLFRKEGQNVTLSCEQNLNHDAMYWYRQDPGQGLRLIYYSQIVNDFQKGDIAEGYSVSREKKESFPLTVTSAQKNPTAFYLCASSIVPHGAKGYTFGSGTRLTVV.